The 28 T cell receptor beta chains given below trace back to one sample, sequenced in a study of cytomegalovirus exposure and HLA in healthy donors. Clones were read by immunoSEQ multiplex PCR, and TCRdb kept only the in-frame ones, dropping some. The repertoire has some 170,000 clones, 70% to 90% of them found once; the top ten carry 2% to 2.5%. Sequencing was done on a sample of PBMCs. The source of these receptors is a woman between 18 and 29 years old in good health and CMV-seronegative.

The chain recombines TRBV4-3 with TRBJ2-7; 13 bases agree with TRBD2. The CDR3 covers 16 residues. V gave up 5 bases and J gave up 4 bases; unmatched junction bases: 8. The germline V gene encodes CDR1 LGHNA and CDR2 YSLEER. In DNA, the CDR3 is TGCGCCAGCAGCTCGCGCGGGACTAGCGGGATATACGAGCAGTACTTC. Amino acids: CASSSRGTSGIYEQYF.

This clone appeared once. This chain uses TRBV7-9 with TRBJ2-7; D not certain. CDR3 length equals 14 residues. V was pared by 1 base and J by 3 bases, with 10 bases between. Germline CDR1 SEHNR, CDR2 FQNEAQ (reference sequence). CDR3: CASSLGYPGYEQYF. For the CDR3, the DNA is TGTGCCAGCAGCTTAGGCTATCCAGGCTACGAGCAGTACTTC.

The chain couples TRBV27 to TRBJ1-5, with TRBD1 matching 7 bases. Germline trimming cut 2 bases from V and 5 bases from J; bases unmatched to any gene: 6. Germline V gene sequence: CDR1 MNHEY, CDR2 SMNVEV (reference sequence). This CDR3 contains 15 residues. The chain's CDR3 is CASSLRQGIDQPQHF. The CDR3 nucleotides are TGTGCCAGCAGTTTAAGACAGGGTATCGATCAGCCCCAGCATTTT.

This clone was recorded once. DNA of the CDR3: TGTGCCAGCAGTGAAAGTCCCAGGGGGGATGGCTACACCTTC. It yields the protein CASSESPRGDGYTF. The chain carries TRBV2 and TRBJ1-2; TRBD1 matches at 7 bases. The germline gives CDR1 SNHLY, CDR2 FYNNEI. V dropped 2 bases and J dropped 6; count of bases not matched to a gene: 6. This CDR3 region has 14 residues. Filled out from reference TRBV2 and TRBJ1-2, the complete variable domain reads EPEVTQTPSHQVTQMGQEVILRCVPISNHLYFYWYRQILGQKVEFLVSFYNNEISEKSEIFDDQFSVERPDGSNFTLKIRSTKLEDSAMYFCASSESPRGDGYTFGSGTRLTVV.

J is TRBJ2-3 and V is TRBV7-9; 15 nucleotides line up with TRBD2. The CDR3 sequence is 16 residues long. Unmatched junction bases numbered 5, after V lost 5 bases and J lost 5 bases. Germline CDR1 is SEHNR and CDR2 is FQNEAQ (reference sequence). CDR3 sequence: CASSPRTSGRVDTQYF. The DNA for the CDR3 is TGTGCCAGCAGCCCCCGGACTAGCGGGAGGGTAGATACGCAGTATTTT.

This rearrangement joins TRBV5-5 to TRBJ2-7, with 15 bases that match TRBD2. Germline values: CDR1 SGHKS, CDR2 YYEKEE (reference sequence). CDR3 length equals 16 residues. V trimming: 3 bases; J trimming: 0 bases; junction bases outside the gene matches: 1. The CDR3 spells CASSWGLAGGSYEQYF. The CDR3, as DNA: TGTGCCAGCAGCTGGGGACTAGCGGGGGGCTCCTACGAGCAGTACTTC.

V is TRBV29-1 and J is TRBJ1-2, with TRBD1 matching 9 bases. Losses at the gene ends were 7 bases for V and 4 bases for J; bases not matched to a gene: 4. The CDR3 is 12 amino acids. Germline lookup yields CDR1 SQVTM and CDR2 ANQGSEA. The CDR3 bases are TGCAGCGCCACGACAGGGGGCTATGGCTACACCTTC. The encoded protein is CSATTGGYGYTF.

This clone was recorded only once. The chain has TRBV23-1 and TRBJ2-7; maybe TRBD2 (6 bases). TRBV23-1 is marked as an open reading frame, function uncertain. The CDR3 loop spans 16 amino acids. The V end lost 4 bases, the J end lost 3 bases, and 19 bases lay between the germline ends. The DNA for the CDR3 is TGCGCCAGCAGTCGGAAAGATCGGGGAGGATTCTACGAGCAGTACTTC. As protein: CASSRKDRGGFYEQYF.

This clone was picked up many times. The chain is built from TRBV4-2 and TRBJ1-3; no clear D gene. The CDR3 sequence is 15 residues long. With 1 base removed from V and 2 bases from J, the gap between germline ends came to 9 bases. Looked up from germline, CDR1 is LGHNA and CDR2 is YNFKEQ. CDR3 amino acids: CASSQGEGTGNTIYF. The CDR3 DNA reads as TGTGCCAGCAGCCAAGGTGAGGGAACTGGAAACACCATATATTTT.

The chain employs TRBV7-2 and TRBJ2-1, with D unclear. From germline, CDR1 is SGHTA and CDR2 FQGNSA. CDR3 length equals 11 residues. V lost 5 bases to trimming and J lost 7 bases, with 6 bases between them. CDR3 residues: CASSPHNEQFF. CDR3 coding DNA: TGTGCCAGCAGCCCACATAATGAGCAGTTCTTC.

This clone was found once. The genes are TRBV6-5 and TRBJ2-7, with 9 bases matching TRBD1. This CDR3 spans 15 amino acids. With 0 bases clipped from V and 2 bases from J, the junction kept 2 bases outside the gene matches. Germline values: CDR1 MNHEY, CDR2 SVGAGI. The CDR3 reads CASSYSRDRAYEQYF. Written as DNA, the CDR3 is TGTGCCAGCAGTTACTCTAGGGACAGGGCCTACGAGCAGTACTTC.

The CDR3 spells CASSPNRGMFF. CDR3 nucleotide sequence: TGTGCCAGCAGCCCAAACAGGGGGATGTTTTTT. V usage is TRBV7-9 and J usage is TRBJ1-4; 8 nucleotides agree with TRBD1. The CDR3 has 11 residues. V was clipped by 5 bases and J by 15 bases; unmatched bases: 5. Germline CDR1 is SEHNR and CDR2 is FQNEAQ (reference sequence).

The J gene is TRBJ2-5, the V gene TRBV19; D is possibly TRBD2 (5 bases). From germline, CDR1 is LNHDA and CDR2 SQIVND (reference sequence). This CDR3 comprises 15 residues. The V end lost 3 bases, the J end lost 5 bases, and 16 bases lay between the germline ends. CDR3 sequence (DNA): TGTGCCAGTAGTATCAACCGGGAAAGTTGGGAGACCCAGTACTTC. It codes for CASSINRESWETQYF.

This rearrangement joins TRBV7-3 to TRBJ2-3; 9 bases match TRBD1. After removal of 7 bases from V and 2 bases from J, the junction contained 4 bases not matched to a gene. This CDR3 has 14 amino acids. From germline, CDR1 is SGHTA and CDR2 FQGTGA. CDR3 protein: CASNRDRDTDTQYF. The CDR3, as DNA: TGTGCCAGCAACCGGGACAGGGACACAGATACGCAGTATTTT.

In its sample, this clone was seen once. A read error may account for a junction end that differs from germline. The chain links TRBV7-9 to TRBJ1-2; weak D call: TRBD1 (6 bases). CDR1 and CDR2 from the germline V gene are SEHNR and FQNEAQ (reference sequence). The CDR3 is 12 amino acids. CDR3: CASSPPPTGPYF. The DNA of the CDR3 is TGTGCCAGCAGCCCCCCCCCAACAGGGCCGTACTTC. Filled out from reference TRBV7-9 and TRBJ1-2, the complete variable domain reads DTGVSQNPRHKITKRGQNVTFRCDPISEHNRLYWYRQTLGQGPEFLTYFQNEAQLEKSRLLSDRFSAERPKGSFSTLEIQRTEQGDSAMYLCASSPPPTGPYFGSGTRLTVV.

This clone has more than one count but fewer than ten. V is TRBV7-2 and J is TRBJ1-5; 7 positions agree with TRBD1. Losses at the gene ends were 6 bases for V and 0 bases for J; bases not matched to a gene: 8. The CDR3 has 16 residues. CDR1 and CDR2 (germline): SGHTA, FQGNSA. The CDR3 coding sequence is TGTGCCAGCAGTTATAGGACAGGCTTTAGCAATCAGCCCCAGCATTTT. This translates into CASSYRTGFSNQPQHF.

This clone was detected only once. This chain joins TRBV5-6 and TRBJ1-2, with D possibly TRBD1 on 6 matching bases. The CDR3 totals 14 residues. Trimming cost V 3 bases and J 8 bases, with 17 bases left between them. The V gene's germline CDR1 is SGHDT and CDR2 YYEEEE. The CDR3 coding sequence is TGTGCCAGCAGCTCCCAGTGGGAGGGGGACGGCTACACCTTC. Its protein product is CASSSQWEGDGYTF.

The V call is TRBV7-8, the J call TRBJ2-1, with D unresolved. This CDR3 has 17 amino acids. Per the germline V gene, CDR1 is SGHVS and CDR2 is FQNEAQ. V was pared by 1 base and J by 0 bases, with 13 bases between. This CDR3 reads CASSLGVTGRSYNEQFF. In DNA, the CDR3 is TGTGCCAGCAGCTTAGGTGTTACGGGTCGCTCCTACAATGAGCAGTTCTTC.

The chain uses TRBV5-6 and TRBJ2-7; D is undetermined. Germline V gene sequence: CDR1 SGHDT, CDR2 YYEEEE. The CDR3 length is 12 residues. Trimming took off 0 bases at V and 6 bases at J, with 7 bases between the two ends. As DNA, the CDR3 is TGTGCCAGCAGCTTGGTTCGAGGCGAGCAGTACTTC. Translation gives CASSLVRGEQYF.

This clone was counted only a few times. This chain joins TRBV6-5 and TRBJ2-7; D perhaps matches TRBD1 (5 bases). V lost 4 bases and J lost 5, with 18 bases in between. The CDR3 contains 15 residues. The germline gives CDR1 MNHEY, CDR2 SVGAGI. The CDR3 DNA reads TGTGCCAGCAGTTTTAGGGCGGTCAGGGTGGACGAGCAGTACTTC. Its protein product is CASSFRAVRVDEQYF.

The CDR3 sequence is CASSGLAGGPWYEQYF. CDR3 DNA: TGTGCCAGCAGCGGCTTAGCGGGAGGGCCCTGGTACGAGCAGTACTTC. The chain joins TRBV9 to TRBJ2-7, with 11 positions matching TRBD2. This CDR3 spans 16 amino acids. Trimming cost V 3 bases and J 4 bases; bases outside gene matches: 9. The germline gives CDR1 SGDLS, CDR2 YYNGEE.

This chain uses TRBV9 with TRBJ1-2; D perhaps matches TRBD1 (5 bases). V lost 1 base, J lost 8 bases, and 18 bases lay in between. Per the germline V gene, CDR1 is SGDLS and CDR2 is YYNGEE. The CDR3 has 15 residues. This chain's CDR3 is CASSVLPGPGVGYTF. The CDR3 DNA reads as TGTGCCAGCAGCGTACTCCCGGGGCCGGGAGTCGGCTACACCTTC.

The V call is TRBV29-1, the J call TRBJ1-2; 9 positions match TRBD1. V trimming: 7 bases; J trimming: 8 bases; junction bases outside the gene matches: 20. The CDR3 consists of 16 residues. Germline lookup yields CDR1 SQVTM and CDR2 ANQGSEA. The CDR3 sequence: CSAANLRDRDSGGYTF. As DNA, the CDR3 is TGCAGCGCAGCAAACCTCCGGGACAGGGATTCGGGCGGCTACACCTTC. The variable domain in full, with the rest retrieved from reference TRBV29-1 and TRBJ1-2, is SAVISQKPSRDICQRGTSLTIQCQVDSQVTMMFWYRQQPGQSLTLIATANQGSEATYESGFVIDKFPISRPNLTFSTLTVSNMSPEDSSIYLCSAANLRDRDSGGYTFGSGTRLTVV.

The chain recombines TRBV5-1 with TRBJ2-1; weak D call: TRBD1 (6 bases). V dropped 7 bases and J dropped 1 base, with 12 bases sitting between them. CDR1 is SGHRS and CDR2 is YFSETQ in the germline V gene. There are 14 residues in the CDR3. This chain's CDR3 is CASGSTGSYNEQFF. In DNA form, the CDR3 reads TGCGCCAGCGGCTCAACAGGGTCCTACAATGAGCAGTTCTTC.

The chain has TRBV28 and TRBJ2-7, with D uncertain. Germline V CDR1 and CDR2: MDHEN, SYDVKM. The V gene lost 4 bases and the J gene lost 9 bases, with 19 bases spanning the gap. CDR3 length: 14 amino acids. Here the CDR3 reads CASSSSGSPFRQYF. CDR3 sequence (DNA): TGTGCCAGCAGTTCATCAGGCTCTCCGTTCCGGCAGTACTTC.

The V gene is TRBV2, the J gene TRBJ1-5; D not resolved. Deletions cut 8 bases from V and 3 bases from J, with 8 bases between. From germline, CDR1 is SNHLY and CDR2 FYNNEI. The CDR3 has 12 amino acids. CDR3 amino acids: CASGGSNQPQHF. CDR3 nucleotides: TGTGCCAGCGGCGGTTCCAATCAGCCCCAGCATTTT.

The chain joins TRBV7-2 to TRBJ2-5; no clear D gene. The V end was cut by 5 bases, the J end by 0 bases, with 10 bases between. The CDR3 contains 14 residues. Germline CDR1 and CDR2: SGHTA and FQGNSA. CDR3 amino acids: CASSPPGYQETQYF. For the CDR3, the DNA is TGTGCCAGCAGCCCTCCCGGGTACCAAGAGACCCAGTACTTC. Together with reference TRBV7-2 and TRBJ2-5, the CDR3 gives the full variable domain: GAGVSQSPSNKVTEKGKDVELRCDPISGHTALYWYRQSLGQGLEFLIYFQGNSAPDKSGLPSDRFSAERTGGSVSTLTIQRTQQEDSAVYLCASSPPGYQETQYFGPGTRLLVL.

The V call is TRBV5-4, the J call TRBJ2-3; 10 nucleotides match TRBD1. V lost 4 bases to trimming and J lost 3 bases; unmatched junction nucleotides: 5. CDR3 length equals 15 residues. Looked up from germline, CDR1 is SGHNT and CDR2 is YYREEE (reference sequence). CDR3 nucleotides: TGTGCCAGCAGCACTCGGACAGGGGGAACAGATACGCAGTATTTT. It yields the protein CASSTRTGGTDTQYF. Drawing the rest from reference TRBV5-4 and TRBJ2-3, the complete variable domain is ETGVTQSPTHLIKTRGQQVTLRCSSQSGHNTVSWYQQALGQGPQFIFQYYREEENGRGNFPPRFSGLQFPNYSSELNVNALELDDSALYLCASSTRTGGTDTQYFGPGTRLTVL.